This T cell receptor beta chain was recovered during a study of blood T cell repertoires in COVID-19. Study-level background: Samples came from the United States, Italy and Spain, spanning acute and convalescent COVID-19.

As processed by the authors: Reference gene primer amplification yielded estimated nucleated cell counts. Method: immunoSEQ multiplex PCR; TCRdb's copy keeps in-frame clones and lacks some. V and J calls and clone size are given by that table; D and trimming were obtained from the DNA. The sample carries roughly 130,000 clones, about 87% recorded once. This clone came up once. CDR3 length equals 19 residues. The V gene lost 3 bases and the J gene lost 5 bases, with 28 bases spanning the gap. Germline CDR1 is SQVTM and CDR2 is ANQGSEA. The sample consisted of peripheral blood. This TCR came from a man in his sixties with active or convalescent COVID-19. V and J are TRBV29-1 and TRBJ1-4; the D gene is possibly TRBD1 (5 bases). In nucleotides, the CDR3 is TGCAGCGTTGATCCCCGGCGGGGACCCACTAAAAACCGCAATGAAAAACTGTTTTTT. Translation gives CSVDPRRGPTKNRNEKLFF.